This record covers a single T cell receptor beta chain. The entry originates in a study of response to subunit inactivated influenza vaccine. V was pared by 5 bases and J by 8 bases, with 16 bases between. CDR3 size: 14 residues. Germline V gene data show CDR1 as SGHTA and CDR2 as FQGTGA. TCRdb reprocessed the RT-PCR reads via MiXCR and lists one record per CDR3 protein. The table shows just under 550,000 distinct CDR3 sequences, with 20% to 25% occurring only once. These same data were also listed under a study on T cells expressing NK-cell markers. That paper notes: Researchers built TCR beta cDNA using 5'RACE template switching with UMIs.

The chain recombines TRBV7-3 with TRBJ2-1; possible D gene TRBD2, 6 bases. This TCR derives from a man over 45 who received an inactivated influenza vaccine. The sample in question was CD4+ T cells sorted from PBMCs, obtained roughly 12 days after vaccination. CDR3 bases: TGTGCCAGCAGCCCATCATCCGGGGGTGATGAGCAGTTCTTC. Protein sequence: CASSPSSGGDEQFF.